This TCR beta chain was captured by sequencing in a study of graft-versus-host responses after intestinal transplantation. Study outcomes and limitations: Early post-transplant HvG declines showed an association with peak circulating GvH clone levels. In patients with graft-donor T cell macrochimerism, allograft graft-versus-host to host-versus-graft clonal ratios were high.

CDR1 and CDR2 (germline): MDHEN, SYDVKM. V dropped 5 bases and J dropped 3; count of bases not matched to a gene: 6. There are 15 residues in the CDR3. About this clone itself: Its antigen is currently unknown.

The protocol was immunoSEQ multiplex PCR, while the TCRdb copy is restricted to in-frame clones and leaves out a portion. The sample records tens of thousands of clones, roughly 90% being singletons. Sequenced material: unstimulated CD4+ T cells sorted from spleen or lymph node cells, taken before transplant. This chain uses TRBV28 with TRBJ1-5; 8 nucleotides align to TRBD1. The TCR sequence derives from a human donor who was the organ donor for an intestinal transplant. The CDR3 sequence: CASSMSGGPNQPQHF. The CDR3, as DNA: TGTGCCAGCAGTATGTCAGGGGGCCCCAATCAGCCCCAGCATTTT.